Only a few counts were recorded for the clone carrying this TCR beta chain. Its antigen is unknown. Trimming shortened V by 3 bases and J by 3 bases, and 9 bases separated the two germline ends. The CDR3 is 12 residues long. CDR1 is DFQATT and CDR2 is SNEGSKA in the germline V gene (reference sequence). The 5'RACE method, run with constant-segment primers, produced TCR alpha and TCR beta cDNA libraries (carrying sample barcodes and UMIs). TCRdb itself ran the 5' RACE reads through MiXCR, one entry per CDR3 protein. This sample carries some 130,000 distinct CDR3 sequences, approximately 15% of them seen once, and the ten largest clones take roughly 14%. The record originates from a study of T-cell memory formation after mild COVID-19. General study findings and limits: There was a balanced CD4/CD8 profile in clones contracting day 15 to 85, and later expanders leaned CD4+.

The sequence derives from an adult woman who had mild COVID-19 (a few samples of this study predate the infection). Cell type and time point are not known. V and J are TRBV20-1 and TRBJ2-7; D unclear. The sample taken for sequencing was PBMCs or a T cell subset sorted from them (not recorded which). DNA of the CDR3: TGCAGTGCTAGTGGGGTCAGCTACGAGCAGTACTTC. It translates to CSASGVSYEQYF.